This TCR beta chain comes out of a study of blood T cell repertoires in COVID-19. The CDR3 contains 12 residues. Trimming took off 5 bases at V and 3 bases at J, with 6 bases between the two ends. The germline CDR1 and CDR2 sequences are SEHNR and FQNEAQ (reference sequence). In the original analysis: Amplification of reference gene primers provided the estimated nucleated cell counts. The table came from immunoSEQ multiplex PCR; TCRdb's copy has only in-frame clones and leaves some out. V and J calls and clone size are as listed in that table; D and trimming were resolved from the DNA. In the table there are 150,000 or so clones, around 82% of which are singletons.

The TCR was taken from a man aged 60 to 69 with COVID-19, enrolled during active disease. Sequenced sample: peripheral blood. This chain joins TRBV7-9 and TRBJ2-3; perhaps TRBD1 as D (6 bases). In DNA, the CDR3 is TGTGCCAGCAGCACAGGGACAGATACGCAGTATTTT. Its translation: CASSTGTDTQYF.